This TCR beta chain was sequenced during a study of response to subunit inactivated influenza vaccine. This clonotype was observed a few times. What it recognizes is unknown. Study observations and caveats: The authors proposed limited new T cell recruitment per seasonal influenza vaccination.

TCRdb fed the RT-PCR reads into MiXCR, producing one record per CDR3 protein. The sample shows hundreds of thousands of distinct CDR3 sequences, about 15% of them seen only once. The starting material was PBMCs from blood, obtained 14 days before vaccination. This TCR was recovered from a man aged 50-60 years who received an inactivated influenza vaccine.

The CDR3 protein is CASSSIRDNSYEQYF. CDR3 nucleotides: TGTGCCAGCAGCTCCATCCGGGACAACTCCTACGAGCAGTACTTC. V gene TRBV11-2 combines with J gene TRBJ2-7; TRBD1 is a possible D gene (6 bases). This CDR3 spans 15 amino acids. The germline CDR1 and CDR2 sequences are SGHAT and FQNNGV. The V gene lost 4 bases and the J gene lost 0 bases, with 13 bases spanning the gap. Looking up the rest from reference TRBV11-2 and TRBJ2-7 gives the full variable domain: EAGVAQSPRYKIIEKRQSVAFWCNPISGHATLYWYQQILGQGPKLLIQFQNNGVVDDSQLPKDRFSAERLKGVDSTLKIQPAKLEDSAVYLCASSSIRDNSYEQYFGPGTRLTVT.